This T cell receptor (beta chain) emerged from a study of blood T cells in healthy people across ages. Concerning this clonotype itself: Its specificity is not known.

Study-wide points: TCR beta diversity tracked closely with naive T cell percentage.

Every donor contributed roughly 10 milliliters of peripheral blood by blood draw. Through a sample-barcoded 5' primer and a J-beta primer mix, a second PCR was run for roughly 7 to 12 cycles. From the 5' RACE reads, TCRdb called clonotypes with MiXCR, one entry per CDR3 protein. Of 550,000 to 700,000 distinct CDR3 sequences detected, 27% appear once; the ten largest clones hold about 18%. Losses at the gene ends were 7 bases for V and 14 bases for J; bases not matched to a gene: 10. From germline, CDR1 is SGHRS and CDR2 YFSETQ. This CDR3 is built from 14 residues. The rearrangement uses TRBV5-1 and TRBJ2-1; 15 bases are shared with TRBD2. The sample was blood. The source is a woman between 70 and 85 years old in good health. CDR3: CASQPGLAGGREFF. The CDR3 region has the DNA TGCGCCAGCCAACCGGGACTAGCGGGGGGTCGGGAGTTCTTC.